The 27 T cell receptor beta chains listed next were all sequenced from one sample in a study of identical twins. A single record per CDR3 protein comes from TCRdb applying MiXCR to the 5' RACE reads. This table has about 470,000 distinct CDR3 sequences, 24% appearing once. These same records also appear under a second study, on T cells expressing NK-cell markers.

Sequenced sample: CD4+ T cells sorted from blood. The receptors were gathered from a woman under 30 in good health.

This clonotype was detected only a few times. The rearrangement uses TRBV20-1 and TRBJ2-2, with 7 nucleotides matching TRBD1. V shed 1 base and J 0 bases; nucleotides not matched to a gene: 2. Germline assignment: CDR1 DFQATT and CDR2 SNEGSKA (reference sequence). This CDR3 has 15 residues. The CDR3 loop reads CSARAGQANTGELFF. The CDR3 bases are TGCAGTGCTAGAGCTGGACAGGCGAACACCGGGGAGCTGTTTTTT.

V usage is TRBV12-3 or TRBV12-4 and J usage is TRBJ1-6; the D gene is possibly TRBD1 (6 bases). This CDR3 has 15 amino acids. Trimming took 6 bases from V and 11 from J, leaving 20 bases between them. The CDR3 reads CASSRRGAGRTPLHF. The CDR3 nucleotides are TGTGCCAGCAGCCGTCGGGGGGCAGGGAGAACACCCCTCCACTTT.

This clonotype was seen a few times. The chain employs TRBV7-3 and TRBJ2-1; weak D call: TRBD1 (6 bases). The CDR3 runs 15 residues. V was shortened by 5 bases and J by 2 bases, with 13 bases between the two germline ends. Germline V lookup: CDR1 SGHTA, CDR2 FQGTGA. CDR3 residues: CASSLFEGAYNEQFF. CDR3 DNA sequence: TGTGCCAGCAGCCTGTTTGAGGGGGCCTACAATGAGCAGTTCTTC.

This clonotype was detected a few times. The junction differs from germline at one of its ends, possibly a read error. The chain is built from TRBV6-1 and TRBJ2-7; possibly TRBD2 for D (6 bases). The CDR3 is 15 amino acids. Germline V gene data show CDR1 as MNHNS and CDR2 as SASEGT. This CDR3 is CASTSFGGGDATGNF. CDR3 nucleotide sequence: TGTGCCAGCACCTCTTTTGGAGGAGGGGACGCCACTGGAAACTTC.

The chain uses TRBV20-1 and TRBJ2-3; unclear D gene. The germline CDR1 and CDR2 sequences are DFQATT and SNEGSKA (reference sequence). There are 11 residues in the CDR3. V lost 5 bases, J lost 4 bases, and 7 bases lay in between. The CDR3 reads CSAQLADTQYF. In DNA form, the CDR3 reads TGCAGTGCTCAGCTGGCAGATACGCAGTATTTT.

CDR3 residues: CASSEAGGSRSYEQYF. CDR3 DNA: TGTGCCAGCAGTGAAGCGGGAGGGTCGAGGTCCTACGAGCAGTACTTC. V usage is TRBV6-1 and J usage is TRBJ2-7; 7 positions match TRBD2. CDR1 and CDR2 (germline): MNHNS, SASEGT. V trimming: 0 bases; J trimming: 1 base; junction bases outside the gene matches: 6. The CDR3 totals 16 residues.

This chain links TRBV3-1 with TRBJ2-3, with D perhaps matching TRBD1 or TRBD2 (5 bases each). Germline V CDR1 and CDR2: LGHDT, YNNKEL (reference sequence). The CDR3 has 14 amino acids. V gave up 5 bases and J gave up 4 bases, with 13 bases separating them. In nucleotides, the CDR3 is TGTGCCAGCAGCGGGACCTTCTCGGCAGATACGCAGTATTTT. It translates to CASSGTFSADTQYF.

The chain joins TRBV28 to TRBJ2-5; maybe TRBD1 (6 bases). CDR1 MDHEN and CDR2 SYDVKM come from the germline V gene. CDR3 length equals 16 residues. The germline V and J ends were trimmed by 8 bases and 2 bases, with 21 bases remaining between them. In DNA, the CDR3 is TGTGCCAGCGGGGAATCGGGGACAAATGATCAAGAGACCCAGTACTTC. Translation gives CASGESGTNDQETQYF.

This clonotype was detected only a few times. The rearrangement links TRBV5-1 to TRBJ1-2; no clear D gene. The CDR3 is 14 residues long. Trimming removed 1 base at V and 6 bases at J, with 13 bases between. CDR1 is SGHRS, CDR2 YFSETQ, per germline. The DNA for the CDR3 is TGCGCCAGCAGCTTGCTATGGGATCAACATGGCTACACCTTC. Protein: CASSLLWDQHGYTF.

V is TRBV20-1 and J is TRBJ1-6; D is ambiguous. The germline V and J ends were trimmed by 5 bases and 13 bases, with 21 bases remaining between them. Per germline, CDR1 DFQATT and CDR2 SNEGSKA (reference sequence). The CDR3 contains 14 residues. The CDR3 DNA reads TGCAGTGCTCTAGCCACAGCGGTACTAAACCCCCTCCACTTT. Translation: CSALATAVLNPLHF.

This chain links TRBV7-9 with TRBJ2-1; D is unresolved. V was cut by 4 bases and J by 10 bases, with 23 bases left in between. This CDR3 is 16 amino acids long. CDR1 is SEHNR and CDR2 is FQNEAQ in the germline V gene (reference sequence). The CDR3 sequence: CASSSPRVLPVREQFF. The CDR3 coding sequence is TGTGCCAGCAGCTCCCCCCGGGTACTCCCGGTCCGAGAGCAGTTCTTC.

This rearrangement joins TRBV12-3 or TRBV12-4 to TRBJ1-6, with unresolved D. The V end was cut by 3 bases, the J end by 8 bases, with 5 bases between. CDR3 length: 12 amino acids. The CDR3 sequence is CASSFGDSPLHF. CDR3 in DNA: TGTGCCAGCAGTTTTGGAGATTCACCCCTCCACTTT.

This clonotype came up many times. J is TRBJ2-1 and V is TRBV5-1; D not resolved. This CDR3 has 13 amino acids. V lost 1 base and J 4 bases, leaving 6 bases between the germline ends. Germline V gene data show CDR1 as SGHRS and CDR2 as YFSETQ. CDR3 nucleotides: TGCGCCAGCAGCTTGTCCCTATACAATGAGCAGTTCTTC. Encoded protein: CASSLSLYNEQFF.

In this sample, this clonotype turned up once. The rearrangement joins TRBV9 to TRBJ2-7; 9 nucleotides agree with TRBD2. The CDR3 consists of 16 residues. CDR1 is SGDLS, CDR2 YYNGEE, per germline. Germline trimming cut 0 bases from V and 3 bases from J; bases unmatched to any gene: 7. Here the CDR3 reads CASSVGAPSGVYEQYF. Here the CDR3 DNA reads TGTGCCAGCAGCGTAGGTGCGCCTAGCGGGGTCTACGAGCAGTACTTC. Variable domain in full (rest from reference TRBV9 and TRBJ2-7): DSGVTQTPKHLITATGQRVTLRCSPRSGDLSVYWYQQSLDQGLQFLIQYYNGEERAKGNILERFSAQQFPDLHSELNLSSLELGDSALYFCASSVGAPSGVYEQYFGPGTRLTVT.

This clonotype was counted a few times. This chain uses TRBV7-7 with TRBJ2-1; tentatively, D is TRBD1 or TRBD2 (5 bases each). This CDR3 is built from 16 residues. CDR1 SSHAT and CDR2 FNYEAQ come from the germline V gene (reference sequence). The V end lost 1 base, the J end lost 0 bases, and 10 bases lay between the germline ends. The CDR3 region is CASSLGTGTSYNEQFF. The CDR3 region has the DNA TGTGCCAGCAGCTTAGGTACCGGGACCTCCTACAATGAGCAGTTCTTC.

The table lists this clonotype with a few counts. CDR3 residues: CSVVPVNTEAFF. The CDR3, as DNA: TGCAGCGTTGTACCGGTGAACACTGAAGCTTTCTTT. The chain couples TRBV29-1 to TRBJ1-1, with D hard to call. The CDR3 covers 12 residues. The V gene lost 4 bases and the J gene lost 0 bases, with 6 bases spanning the gap. The germline V gene encodes CDR1 SQVTM and CDR2 ANQGSEA. Drawing the rest from reference TRBV29-1 and TRBJ1-1, the complete variable domain is SAVISQKPSRDICQRGTSLTIQCQVDSQVTMMFWYRQQPGQSLTLIATANQGSEATYESGFVIDKFPISRPNLTFSTLTVSNMSPEDSSIYLCSVVPVNTEAFFGQGTRLTVV.

The J gene is TRBJ2-7, the V gene TRBV5-5; D unclear. Germline CDR1 SGHKS, CDR2 YYEKEE (reference sequence). The CDR3 has 12 amino acids. V dropped 3 bases and J dropped 7 bases, with 11 bases sitting between them. The DNA of the CDR3 is TGTGCCAGCAGCTCCTCCGCGAGGGAGCAGTACTTC. This sequence encodes CASSSSAREQYF.

The V call is TRBV5-1, the J call TRBJ2-7, with 9 bases that match TRBD1. Unmatched junction bases numbered 9, after V lost 4 bases and J lost 7 bases. The germline V gene has CDR1 SGHRS and CDR2 YFSETQ. This CDR3 region has 14 residues. Here the CDR3 DNA reads TGCGCCAGCAGCCTGGGACAGGGATCGGGTGAGCAGTACTTC. Its protein is CASSLGQGSGEQYF.

V and J are TRBV18 and TRBJ2-1, with D perhaps matching TRBD1 or TRBD2 (5 bases each). V lost 1 base and J lost 7, with 11 bases in between. The CDR3 has 14 residues. Germline values: CDR1 KGHSH, CDR2 LQKENI. Here the CDR3 DNA reads TGTGCCAGCTCACCACATGAGGGGTCGAATGAGCAGTTCTTC. Translation: CASSPHEGSNEQFF.

The chain links TRBV28 to TRBJ2-7, with 7 bases matching TRBD1. With V trimmed by 2 bases and J by 4 bases, 5 bases remained unmatched. The CDR3 is 14 amino acids. In germline, CDR1 is MDHEN, CDR2 SYDVKM. CDR3 amino acids: CASSLHQQGYEQYF. In DNA, the CDR3 is TGTGCCAGCAGTTTACACCAACAGGGGTACGAGCAGTACTTC.

The chain links TRBV2 to TRBJ2-7; TRBD1 matches at 10 bases. Germline V gives CDR1 SNHLY, CDR2 FYNNEI. J lost 7 bases, V lost 8 bases, and 11 bases had no gene match. The CDR3 contains 14 residues. CDR3 nucleotides: TGTGCCAGCCTTGCCGGGACAGGGGCCCGGGAGCAGTACTTC. Its translation: CASLAGTGAREQYF.

This clonotype appeared a few times. The chain recombines TRBV12-3 or TRBV12-4 with TRBJ2-1, with D perhaps TRBD1 or TRBD2 (6 bases each). V was clipped by 5 bases and J by 5 bases, with 13 bases between them. This CDR3 is built from 14 residues. CDR3 DNA: TGTGCCAGCAGTGTTTGGGGGGCCGACAATGAGCAGTTCTTC. Its translation is CASSVWGADNEQFF.

This clonotype was seen a few times. This chain links TRBV21-1 with TRBJ2-5; TRBD1, as called in the table, went unchecked against the DNA. TRBV21-1 is given as a pseudogene. This CDR3 comprises 14 residues. The CDR3 spells CASSRSGEKETQYF. As DNA, the CDR3 is TGTGCCAGCAGCAGATCAGGGGAGAAGGAGACCCAGTACTTC.

The V gene is TRBV12-3 or TRBV12-4, the J gene TRBJ2-7, with D hard to call. The CDR3 consists of 15 residues. V lost 4 bases and J lost 4, with 17 bases in between. The CDR3 DNA is TGTGCCAGCAGTTCCCTGGCACATTACGCATACGAGCAGTACTTC. It translates to CASSSLAHYAYEQYF.

This clonotype has just one count. The V call is TRBV6-1, the J call TRBJ2-1; 7 nucleotides agree with TRBD2. The CDR3 has 17 residues. CDR1 is MNHNS and CDR2 is SASEGT in the germline V gene. V was clipped by 7 bases and J by 0 bases; unmatched bases: 12. CDR3 loop: CASTPTPGRDSYNEQFF. In DNA, the CDR3 is TGTGCCAGCACTCCAACCCCGGGGAGGGACTCCTACAATGAGCAGTTCTTC.

This clonotype was seen a handful of times. The chain combines TRBV5-6 with TRBJ2-4; TRBD2 is a possible D gene (5 bases). Trimming cost V 1 base and J 4 bases, with 15 bases left between them. The CDR3 length is 16 residues. Germline CDR1 reads SGHDT; CDR2 reads YYEEEE. The CDR3 spells CASSLFGRGIKNIQYF. The CDR3 bases are TGTGCCAGCAGCTTGTTTGGAAGAGGGATTAAAAACATTCAGTACTTC. The full variable domain, in which reference TRBV5-6 and TRBJ2-4 provide the parts outside the CDR3, is DAGVTQSPTHLIKTRGQQVTLRCSPKSGHDTVSWYQQALGQGPQFIFQYYEEEERQRGNFPDRFSGHQFPNYSSELNVNALLLGDSALYLCASSLFGRGIKNIQYFGAGTRLSVL.

This clonotype was seen more than once but under ten times. The CDR3 nucleotides are TGTGCCAGCAGTGAATATTCGGGGGATCGGGAAAAACTGTTTTTT. Its translation: CASSEYSGDREKLFF. The chain links TRBV2 to TRBJ1-4; tentatively, D is TRBD1 (5 bases). V was pared by 2 bases and J by 8 bases, with 15 bases between. CDR3 length equals 15 residues. The V gene's germline CDR1 is SNHLY and CDR2 FYNNEI.